The 8 T cell receptor beta chains below all came from one sample that was sequenced in a study of cytomegalovirus exposure and HLA in healthy donors. PCR amplification relied on 60 Vbeta primers (plus 13 Jbeta primers). Assay used: immunoSEQ multiplex PCR; TCRdb lists only in-frame clones, some missing. This table holds around 130,000 clones, around three quarters found once. The sample taken for sequencing was PBMCs. The receptors here all came from a man aged 18 to 30 in good health and CMV-seropositive.

V usage is TRBV27 and J usage is TRBJ1-5; D not resolved. The CDR3 has 13 residues. Deletions cut 5 bases from V and 3 bases from J, with 8 bases between. Germline CDR1 is MNHEY and CDR2 is SMNVEV (reference sequence). The CDR3 spells CASSPLNNQPQHF. Here the CDR3 DNA reads TGTGCCAGCAGTCCACTCAACAATCAGCCCCAGCATTTT.

The chain couples TRBV9 to TRBJ1-1; TRBD1 aligns across 8 bases. The CDR3 has 14 residues. Germline V gene sequence: CDR1 SGDLS, CDR2 YYNGEE. V lost 3 bases and J lost 4; bases outside the gene matches: 5. CDR3 protein: CASSARTGSTEAFF. The DNA of the CDR3 is TGTGCCAGCAGCGCCCGGACAGGGTCCACTGAAGCTTTCTTT.

The chain uses TRBV30 and TRBJ2-2; 11 bases are a match to TRBD2. V trimming: 3 bases; J trimming: 7 bases; junction bases outside the gene matches: 13. The CDR3 has 17 residues. Germline V gene data show CDR1 as GTSNPN and CDR2 as SVGIG (reference sequence). The CDR3, as DNA: TGTGCCTGGAGCGCTCGCACTAGCGGGAGTATTGTCGGGGAGCTGTTTTTT. It encodes CAWSARTSGSIVGELFF.

J is TRBJ1-5 and V is TRBV29-1; D uncertain. Trimming removed 5 bases at V and 3 bases at J, with 11 bases between. Germline V gene lookup returns CDR1 SQVTM and CDR2 ANQGSEA. CDR3 size: 13 residues. Here the CDR3 DNA reads TGCAGCGTTATCAACAGCCCCAATCAGCCCCAGCATTTT. Its protein product is CSVINSPNQPQHF. The full variable domain, rest sourced from reference TRBV29-1 and TRBJ1-5, is SAVISQKPSRDICQRGTSLTIQCQVDSQVTMMFWYRQQPGQSLTLIATANQGSEATYESGFVIDKFPISRPNLTFSTLTVSNMSPEDSSIYLCSVINSPNQPQHFGDGTRLSIL.

As DNA, the CDR3 is TGTGCCTGGAGTGAAGCTACTAGCGGGAGGAACTACAATGAGCAGTTCTTC. The encoded protein is CAWSEATSGRNYNEQFF. The V call is TRBV30, the J call TRBJ2-1; 12 nucleotides align to TRBD2. J was trimmed by 3 bases and V by 1 base; bases with no gene match: 7. The CDR3 loop spans 17 amino acids. Germline CDR1 GTSNPN, CDR2 SVGIG (reference sequence).

Concerning this clone itself: A junction end diverges from the germline sequence, so it may reflect a read error. The chain carries TRBV2 and TRBJ2-7, with 13 bases that match TRBD2. Germline assignment: CDR1 SNHLY and CDR2 FYNNEI. CDR3 length: 12 amino acids. The DNA of the CDR3 is TGTGCCAGCAGACAAGGACTAGCGGGGGATTTCTTC. It yields the protein CASRQGLAGDFF.

V gene TRBV9 combines with J gene TRBJ1-6; unclear D gene. CDR1 is SGDLS and CDR2 is YYNGEE in the germline V gene. The CDR3 has 15 amino acids. V lost 1 base to trimming and J lost 7 bases, with 12 bases between them. CDR3 nucleotide sequence: TGTGCCAGCAGCGTACAGACATCGCGAAATTCACCCCTCCACTTT. It is translated as CASSVQTSRNSPLHF.

This chain uses TRBV7-9 with TRBJ1-4; 11 bases are shared with TRBD1. From germline, CDR1 is SEHNR and CDR2 FQNEAQ (reference sequence). CDR3 size: 15 residues. The V segment lost 4 bases and the J segment 6 bases; nucleotides outside the gene matches: 4. The DNA for the CDR3 is TGTGCCAGCAGCTCCGGGACAGGGGGAGATGAAAAACTGTTTTTT. It specifies CASSSGTGGDEKLFF.